This T cell receptor beta chain was recovered during a study of blood T cell repertoires in COVID-19. This clone occurred once. This CDR3 is 14 amino acids long. Germline CDR1 SGHDT, CDR2 YYEEEE. Between the trimmed V and J ends, which lost 4 bases and 5 bases, there was a span of 15 bases. Produced via immunoSEQ multiplex PCR; TCRdb's table is partial and in-frame only. Of roughly 200,000 clones listed, 85% to 90% were seen once; the top ten hold over 3%. The chain employs TRBV5-6 and TRBJ1-1; a weak D match, TRBD1 (6 bases). The sequenced material came from PBMCs or T cells enriched from blood (not recorded which). The receptor comes from a woman between 45 and 60 years old in a cohort exposed to, infected with or recovered from COVID-19 (not recorded which). The CDR3 DNA follows: TGTGCCAGCAGCAATAGGGGGTTGGGGACTGAAGCTTTCTTT. It codes for CASSNRGLGTEAFF.